These T cell receptor beta chains were read from a single sample in a study of blood T cell repertoires in COVID-19. Sequencing was performed with immunoSEQ multiplex PCR; in TCRdb, only in-frame clones are kept and a portion is missing. The sample has about 110,000 clones, 85% to 90% seen once. Material: peripheral blood. The origin of the receptors is a man between 50 and 59 years old with acute or convalescent COVID-19. CDR3s leave out the opening cysteine and the closing phenylalanine or tryptophan.

j_gene: TRBJ1-2
v_gene: TRBV6-4
CDR3aa: ASSDSSAADIYGYT

j_gene: TRBJ2-3
v_gene: TRBV9
CDR3aa: ASSASGRAVDTQY

j_gene: TRBJ1-1
v_gene: TRBV9
CDR3aa: ASSYSPNTEAF

j_gene: TRBJ1-6
v_gene: TRBV19
CDR3aa: ASSIESEVNSPLH

j_gene: TRBJ2-5
v_gene: TRBV4-1
CDR3aa: ASSQDLETQY

j_gene: TRBJ1-6
v_gene: TRBV19
CDR3aa: ASSTGQGTSPLH

j_gene: TRBJ1-6
v_gene: TRBV7-9
CDR3aa: ASSNRQGRALH

j_gene: TRBJ2-7
v_gene: TRBV5-6
CDR3aa: ASSEGSSYEQY

j_gene: TRBJ2-7
v_gene: TRBV7-6
CDR3aa: ASSLEGTGAYEQY

j_gene: TRBJ1-2
v_gene: TRBV7-9
CDR3aa: ASSRDTNYGYT

j_gene: TRBJ2-1
v_gene: TRBV6-5
CDR3aa: ASSYSTSGDEQF

j_gene: TRBJ2-5
v_gene: TRBV7-9
CDR3aa: ASSLVWGEGEETQY

j_gene: TRBJ2-5
v_gene: TRBV25-1
CDR3aa: ASSERVQETQY

j_gene: TRBJ2-7
v_gene: TRBV5-1
CDR3aa: ASTPSGYSYEQY

j_gene: TRBJ2-6
v_gene: TRBV6-4
CDR3aa: ASSKTVEGANVLT

j_gene: TRBJ2-1
v_gene: TRBV6-4
CDR3aa: ASSDSGTGHNEQF

j_gene: TRBJ2-5
v_gene: TRBV7-9
CDR3aa: ASSPWAGGTGYQETQY

j_gene: TRBJ2-7
v_gene: TRBV28
CDR3aa: ASNRQGGSEQY

j_gene: TRBJ1-2
v_gene: TRBV30
CDR3aa: AWSWGQGIYGYT

j_gene: TRBJ2-1
v_gene: TRBV5-6
CDR3aa: ASSLAREGKQF

j_gene: TRBJ2-3
v_gene: TRBV4-2
CDR3aa: ASSQELAGGPDTQY

j_gene: TRBJ2-5
v_gene: TRBV6-6
CDR3aa: ASSLGTSGGQETQY

j_gene: TRBJ1-1
v_gene: TRBV4-1
CDR3aa: ASSRGRTEAF

j_gene: TRBJ1-1
v_gene: TRBV6-4
CDR3aa: ASSDVGRPPADENTEAF

j_gene: TRBJ1-3
v_gene: TRBV12-3/TRBV12-4
CDR3aa: ASSSSAGNTIY

j_gene: TRBJ2-2
v_gene: TRBV7-3
CDR3aa: ASSLSGLTGELF

j_gene: TRBJ1-4
v_gene: TRBV19
CDR3aa: ASSRGLGNEKLF

j_gene: TRBJ2-5
v_gene: TRBV24-1
CDR3aa: ATSDRPTSGRGETQY

j_gene: TRBJ2-5
v_gene: TRBV7-9
CDR3aa: ASSLASGQETQY